This TCR beta chain was captured in a study of memory CD4+ T cells and cytomegalovirus serostatus. Whole-study context: This sample comes from healthy Belgian adults, fewer than 10 CMV seropositive, roughly 22 seronegative.

This table comes from immunoSEQ multiplex PCR, and its TCRdb copy is limited to in-frame clones, with some not included. The sample lists 40,000 to 50,000 clones; about 78% were seen once. Single viable CD3+CD4+CD8-CD45RO+ cells were sorted as the memory CD4+ T cells. General study findings and limits: The CMV-associated TCR signature appears largely within the CD4+ memory repertoire.

Worth noting for this clone: Its antigen is not known.

The CDR3 is 13 amino acids. V gave up 0 bases and J gave up 8 bases, with 10 bases separating them. Germline loops: CDR1 SGHTA, CDR2 FQGTGA. This TCR derives from an adult in good health and CMV-seronegative. The sequencing input was memory CD4+ T cells from blood. The chain recombines TRBV7-3 with TRBJ1-1; possibly TRBD1 for D (6 bases). CDR3 coding DNA: TGTGCCAGCAGCTTAACTCAGACAGGAGAAGCTTTCTTT. Protein product: CASSLTQTGEAFF.